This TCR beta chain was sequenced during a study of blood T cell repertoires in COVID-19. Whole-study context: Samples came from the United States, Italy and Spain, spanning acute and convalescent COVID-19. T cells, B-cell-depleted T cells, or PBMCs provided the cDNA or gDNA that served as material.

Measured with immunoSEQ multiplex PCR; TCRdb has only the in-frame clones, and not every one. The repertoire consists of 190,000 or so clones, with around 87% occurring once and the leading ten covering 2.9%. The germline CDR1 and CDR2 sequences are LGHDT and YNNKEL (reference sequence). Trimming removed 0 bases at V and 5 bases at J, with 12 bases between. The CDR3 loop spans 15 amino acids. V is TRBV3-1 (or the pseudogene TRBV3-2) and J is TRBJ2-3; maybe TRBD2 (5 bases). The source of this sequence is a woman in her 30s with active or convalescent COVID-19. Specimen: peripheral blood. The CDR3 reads CASSQDAYGLDTQYF. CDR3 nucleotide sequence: TGTGCCAGCAGCCAAGACGCCTACGGACTAGATACGCAGTATTTT.